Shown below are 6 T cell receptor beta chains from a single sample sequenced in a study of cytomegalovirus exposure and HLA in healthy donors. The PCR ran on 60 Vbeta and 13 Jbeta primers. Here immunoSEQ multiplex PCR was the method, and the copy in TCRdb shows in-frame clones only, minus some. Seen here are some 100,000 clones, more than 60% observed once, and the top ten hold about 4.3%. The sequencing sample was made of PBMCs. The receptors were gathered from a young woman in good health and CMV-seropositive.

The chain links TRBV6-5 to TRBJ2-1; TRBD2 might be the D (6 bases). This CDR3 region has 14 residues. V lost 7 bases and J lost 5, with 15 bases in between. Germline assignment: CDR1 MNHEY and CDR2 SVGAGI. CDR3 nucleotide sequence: TGTGCCAGCAAGGCGGGCGGCGGGGACAATGAGCAGTTCTTC. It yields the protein CASKAGGGDNEQFF.

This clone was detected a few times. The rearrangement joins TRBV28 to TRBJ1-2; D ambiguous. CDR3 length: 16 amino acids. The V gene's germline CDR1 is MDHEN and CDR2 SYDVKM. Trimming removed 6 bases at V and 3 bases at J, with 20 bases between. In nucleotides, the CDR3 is TGTGCCAGCAGCCCCCTATGGGAGGGAGGTGACTATGGCTACACCTTC. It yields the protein CASSPLWEGGDYGYTF.

For the CDR3, the DNA is TGTGCCAGCAGTACTAGCGGGAGGGCCGGGGAGCTGTTTTTT. It specifies CASSTSGRAGELFF. The chain carries TRBV6-6 and TRBJ2-2, with 13 bases fitting TRBD2. CDR3 length: 14 residues. Germline-derived CDR1 and CDR2 are MNHNY and SVGAGI (reference sequence). After removal of 5 bases from V and 6 bases from J, the junction contained 0 bases not matched to a gene.

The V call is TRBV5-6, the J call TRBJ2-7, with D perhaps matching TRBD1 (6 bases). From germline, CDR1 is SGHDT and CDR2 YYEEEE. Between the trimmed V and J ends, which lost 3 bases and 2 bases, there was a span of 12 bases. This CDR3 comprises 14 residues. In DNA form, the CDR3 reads TGTGCCAGCAGCTCCATGGACAGCCCCTACGAGCAGTACTTC. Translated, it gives CASSSMDSPYEQYF.

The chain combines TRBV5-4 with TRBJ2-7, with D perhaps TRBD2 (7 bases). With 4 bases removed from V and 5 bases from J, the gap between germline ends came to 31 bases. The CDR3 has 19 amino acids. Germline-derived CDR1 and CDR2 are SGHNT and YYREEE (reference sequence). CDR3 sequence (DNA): TGTGCCAGCAGCCCCGGTGGGGGGGGCGACTGGTTGTTTCGAGACGAGCAGTACTTC. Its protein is CASSPGGGGDWLFRDEQYF.

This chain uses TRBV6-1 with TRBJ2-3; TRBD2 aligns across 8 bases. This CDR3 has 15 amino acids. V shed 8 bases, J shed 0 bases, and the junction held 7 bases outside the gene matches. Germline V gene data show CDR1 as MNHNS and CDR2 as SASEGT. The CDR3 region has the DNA TGTGCCAGCGGGAGAGCTAGCGGGAGCACAGATACGCAGTATTTT. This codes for CASGRASGSTDTQYF.